These 30 T cell receptor beta chains were sequenced from one sample in a study of OX40 agonist ivuxolimab in advanced cancers. Profiling relied on immunoSEQ multiplex PCR, and the TCRdb table lists in-frame clones only, not all of them. The sample yields 60,000 to 85,000 clones, about three quarters seen once. This sample comprised CD4+ or CD8+ T cells sorted from blood, obtained in a trial of the OX40 agonist ivuxolimab. The receptors originated from an adult with an advanced solid tumor such as melanoma, head and neck, liver or kidney cancer.

The V call is TRBV6-1, the J call TRBJ1-2; 7 nucleotides align to TRBD1. With 3 bases clipped from V and 8 bases from J, the junction kept 12 bases outside the gene matches. The CDR3 consists of 15 residues. Looked up from germline, CDR1 is MNHNS and CDR2 is SASEGT. CDR3 in amino acids: CASSDPAATGRGYTF. The CDR3 nucleotides read TGTGCCAGCAGTGATCCCGCCGCGACAGGGCGCGGCTACACCTTC.

The CDR3 nucleotides are TGTGCCAGCAGCAGGACGTGGTTGAGCTACGAGCAGTACTTC. It is translated as CASSRTWLSYEQYF. The chain is built from TRBV6-5 and TRBJ2-7; D is ambiguous. Trimming took 6 bases from V and 3 from J, leaving 15 bases between them. There are 14 residues in the CDR3. CDR1 is MNHEY and CDR2 is SVGAGI in the germline V gene.

The V and J genes are TRBV7-8 and TRBJ2-7; D is perhaps TRBD1 or TRBD2 (5 bases each). Trimming removed 3 bases at V and 7 bases at J, with 19 bases between. Germline-derived CDR1 and CDR2 are SGHVS and FQNEAQ. CDR3 size: 15 residues. CDR3 sequence reads: CASSLFGTPTAEQYF. CDR3 bases: TGTGCCAGCAGCTTGTTTGGGACCCCTACCGCAGAGCAGTACTTC.

The V and J genes are TRBV7-9 and TRBJ1-1; a weak D match, TRBD1 (6 bases). The V end was cut by 9 bases, the J end by 4 bases, with 21 bases between. The CDR3 consists of 15 residues. In germline, CDR1 is SEHNR, CDR2 FQNEAQ (reference sequence). CDR3 nucleotides: TGTGCCAGTTCCGCCGAGGGGGGTAGGGTCACTGAAGCTTTCTTT. It encodes CASSAEGGRVTEAFF.

This clone was picked up many times. The rearrangement links TRBV6-1 to TRBJ2-7; 9 bases are shared with TRBD1. The CDR3 runs to 13 residues. Germline lookup yields CDR1 MNHNS and CDR2 SASEGT. With V trimmed by 8 bases and J by 7 bases, 9 bases remained unmatched. This chain's CDR3 is CASRQGGGWEQYF. CDR3 nucleotide sequence: TGTGCCAGCCGACAGGGGGGAGGATGGGAGCAGTACTTC.

The J gene is TRBJ1-3, the V gene TRBV5-1; D unclear. This CDR3 is built from 15 residues. Germline assignment: CDR1 SGHRS and CDR2 YFSETQ. V lost 4 bases to trimming and J lost 4 bases, with 15 bases between them. The CDR3 loop is CASSLTPVQGNTIYF. The DNA for the CDR3 is TGCGCCAGCAGCCTGACACCCGTACAGGGAAACACCATATATTTT.

As concerns this clone: At one of its ends the junction is not consistent with the germline gene, which may arise from a read error. J is TRBJ2-3 and V is TRBV2, with a tentative D call TRBD1 (5 bases). The germline V gene encodes CDR1 SNHLY and CDR2 FYNNEI. The CDR3 sequence is 11 residues long. As DNA, the CDR3 is TGTGCCAGCAGCGCTAGGGGCATCCTGAACTTT. Translation gives CASSARGILNF.

The chain joins TRBV27 to TRBJ2-4; 9 bases are a match to TRBD1. J was trimmed by 3 bases and V by 4 bases; bases with no gene match: 7. The CDR3 totals 16 residues. Germline lookup yields CDR1 MNHEY and CDR2 SMNVEV (reference sequence). The CDR3 nucleotides are TGTGCCAGCAGTTCCGGACAGGGGTGGGGCAAAAACATTCAGTACTTC. Its protein product is CASSSGQGWGKNIQYF.

The genes are TRBV11-3 and TRBJ1-2; TRBD1 matches at 9 bases. J lost 7 bases, V lost 8 bases, and 14 bases had no gene match. The CDR3 spans 15 residues. From germline, CDR1 is SGHNT and CDR2 YENEEA. DNA for the CDR3: TGTGCCAGCGAGGATAACAGGGGGCGACTGGGTGGCTACACCTTC. This sequence encodes CASEDNRGRLGGYTF.

The genes are TRBV5-1 and TRBJ2-5; 13 bases line up with TRBD2. With V trimmed by 3 bases and J by 4 bases, 9 bases remained unmatched. Germline V CDR1 and CDR2: SGHRS, YFSETQ. The CDR3 consists of 17 residues. CDR3 sequence: CASSSGTSGGARETQYF. The CDR3 DNA reads as TGCGCCAGCAGCTCGGGTACTAGCGGGGGGGCCCGAGAGACCCAGTACTTC. Full variable domain (missing parts from reference TRBV5-1 and TRBJ2-5): KAGVTQTPRYLIKTRGQQVTLSCSPISGHRSVSWYQQTPGQGLQFLFEYFSETQRNKGNFPGRFSGRQFSNSRSEMNVSTLELGDSALYLCASSSGTSGGARETQYFGPGTRLLVL.

V and J are TRBV7-2 and TRBJ2-1; 9 bases agree with TRBD2. Germline V gives CDR1 SGHTA, CDR2 FQGNSA. This CDR3 contains 16 residues. After removal of 1 base from V and 0 bases from J, the junction contained 1 base not matched to a gene. The CDR3 loop reads CASSLDSGGSYNEQFF. Here the CDR3 DNA reads TGTGCCAGCAGCTTAGATAGCGGGGGCTCCTACAATGAGCAGTTCTTC.

V gene TRBV10-3 combines with J gene TRBJ2-7; D might be TRBD1 (5 bases). With 8 bases removed from V and 1 base from J, the gap between germline ends came to 12 bases. This CDR3 is built from 13 residues. Germline V gene lookup returns CDR1 ENHRY and CDR2 SYGVKD. This CDR3 reads CAISQGSSYEQYF. The CDR3 bases are TGTGCCATCTCGCAGGGCTCATCCTACGAGCAGTACTTC.

The V gene is TRBV28, the J gene TRBJ1-1, with D uncertain. Germline V lookup: CDR1 MDHEN, CDR2 SYDVKM. The CDR3 has 13 amino acids. The V and J ends lost 3 bases and 0 bases respectively, with 5 bases between them. For the CDR3, the DNA is TGTGCCAGCAGTTTCTCACTGAACACTGAAGCTTTCTTT. Its translation: CASSFSLNTEAFF.

The chain combines TRBV5-1 with TRBJ2-1; D not resolved. V lost 4 bases, J lost 5 bases, and 13 bases lay in between. Germline CDR1 SGHRS, CDR2 YFSETQ. The CDR3 has 14 amino acids. The DNA of the CDR3 is TGCGCCAGCAGCACCGGGTTTTTAGACAATGAGCAGTTCTTC. Translated, it gives CASSTGFLDNEQFF.

The chain has TRBV18 and TRBJ1-4; a weak D match, TRBD1 (6 bases). Germline V CDR1 and CDR2: KGHSH, LQKENI. The CDR3 is made up of 15 amino acids. V was clipped by 2 bases and J by 6 bases, with 13 bases between them. Written as DNA, the CDR3 is TGTGCCAGCTCACCATCGTGGGGGCAGGATGAAAAACTGTTTTTT. Encoded protein: CASSPSWGQDEKLFF.

The chain carries TRBV30 and TRBJ1-5; no reliable D call. The germline V gene has CDR1 GTSNPN and CDR2 SVGIG (reference sequence). Trimming took off 0 bases at V and 5 bases at J, with 8 bases between the two ends. This CDR3 region has 13 residues. This CDR3 reads CAWSVKGDQPQHF. CDR3 sequence (DNA): TGTGCCTGGAGTGTTAAAGGAGATCAGCCCCAGCATTTT. The complete variable domain, with remaining parts taken from reference TRBV30 and TRBJ1-5, reads SQTIHQWPATLVQPVGSPLSLECTVEGTSNPNLYWYRQAAGRGLQLLFYSVGIGQISSEVPQNLSASRPQDRQFILSSKKLLLSDSGFYLCAWSVKGDQPQHFGDGTRLSIL.

The count of this clone is one. V usage is TRBV27 and J usage is TRBJ2-5; 10 bases are shared with TRBD2. The V gene's germline CDR1 is MNHEY and CDR2 SMNVEV (reference sequence). V dropped 5 bases and J dropped 5; count of bases not matched to a gene: 8. The CDR3 covers 15 residues. In DNA form, the CDR3 reads TGTGCCAGCAGTCCCCGACTAGCGGGCGATGAGACCCAGTACTTC. This codes for CASSPRLAGDETQYF.

The chain employs TRBV5-5 and TRBJ2-7; D is possibly TRBD1 or TRBD2 (5 bases each). Germline CDR1 reads SGHKS; CDR2 reads YYEKEE (reference sequence). V lost 6 bases, J lost 2 bases, and 12 bases lay in between. The CDR3 sequence is 13 residues long. CDR3 DNA: TGTGCCAGCACCTGGGACCCCGCCTACGAGCAGTACTTC. Its translation is CASTWDPAYEQYF. Full variable domain (outside the CDR3, taken from reference TRBV5-5 and TRBJ2-7): DAGVTQSPTHLIKTRGQQVTLRCSPISGHKSVSWYQQVLGQGPQFIFQYYEKEERGRGNFPDRFSARQFPNYSSELNVNALLLGDSALYLCASTWDPAYEQYFGPGTRLTVT.

J is TRBJ1-2 and V is TRBV6-5, with D hard to call. V lost 0 bases and J lost 1, with 9 bases in between. Germline V CDR1 and CDR2: MNHEY, SVGAGI. There are 15 residues in the CDR3. The DNA for the CDR3 is TGTGCCAGCAGTTACTCGTCACCATATAACTATGGCTACACCTTC. Protein sequence: CASSYSSPYNYGYTF.

The table lists this clone with a count of one. The V and J genes are TRBV4-2 and TRBJ2-1; TRBD2 is a possible D gene (6 bases). V was clipped by 3 bases and J by 0 bases, with 12 bases between them. Germline V gene sequence: CDR1 LGHNA, CDR2 YNFKEQ. The CDR3 has 16 amino acids. CDR3 in DNA: TGTGCCAGCAGCCAGACCCCGGGGGTCTCCTACAATGAGCAGTTCTTC. Protein sequence: CASSQTPGVSYNEQFF.

The rearrangement uses TRBV23-1 and TRBJ2-1, with D possibly called TRBD1 or TRBD2 (6 bases each). TRBV23-1 is an open reading frame whose function is uncertain. The V end lost 1 base, the J end lost 7 bases, and 14 bases lay between the germline ends. CDR3 length equals 15 residues. The CDR3 spells CASSQFTEGENEQFF. Written as DNA, the CDR3 is TGCGCCAGCAGTCAATTTACGGAGGGGGAGAATGAGCAGTTCTTC.

The chain uses TRBV6-1 and TRBJ2-3; D is undetermined. V lost 6 bases to trimming and J lost 3 bases, with 10 bases between them. Germline V gives CDR1 MNHNS, CDR2 SASEGT. This CDR3 contains 13 residues. CDR3 region: CASRRRNTDTQYF. The CDR3 DNA is TGTGCCAGCAGAAGGAGAAATACAGATACGCAGTATTTT.

The chain is built from TRBV9 and TRBJ2-2; D uncertain. The CDR3 runs 15 residues. Germline CDR1 and CDR2: SGDLS and YYNGEE. Trimming shortened V by 0 bases and J by 4 bases, and 10 bases separated the two germline ends. CDR3: CASSVAGVVTGELFF. CDR3 nucleotide sequence: TGTGCCAGCAGCGTAGCTGGCGTCGTCACCGGGGAGCTGTTTTTT.

This chain links TRBV5-6 with TRBJ2-1, with TRBD2 matching 14 bases. The CDR3 is 16 amino acids. V trimming: 4 bases; J trimming: 2 bases; junction bases outside the gene matches: 2. Germline V lookup: CDR1 SGHDT, CDR2 YYEEEE. The CDR3 loop is CASSGGLAGAYNEQFF. Here the CDR3 DNA reads TGTGCCAGCAGCGGGGGACTAGCGGGGGCCTACAATGAGCAGTTCTTC.

V usage is TRBV6-5 and J usage is TRBJ1-4; 9 bases align to TRBD1. Germline CDR1 reads MNHEY; CDR2 reads SVGAGI. J lost 15 bases, V lost 5 bases, and 4 bases had no gene match. The CDR3 loop spans 11 amino acids. This CDR3 is CASSNRDRVFF. The CDR3 DNA sequence: TGTGCCAGCAGTAACCGGGACAGGGTGTTTTTT.

The rearrangement joins TRBV5-1 to TRBJ2-3, with D possibly matching TRBD1 (6 bases). Trimming stripped 6 bases from V and 1 base from J, with 15 bases between. Germline loops: CDR1 SGHRS, CDR2 YFSETQ. The CDR3 runs 15 residues. The CDR3 loop reads CASTSTGKRTDTQYF. CDR3 nucleotides: TGCGCCAGCACCTCCACAGGGAAACGCACAGATACGCAGTATTTT.

This clone was detected only once. The chain combines TRBV6-1 with TRBJ1-3; D not certain. The CDR3 sequence is 14 residues long. Between the trimmed V and J ends, which lost 3 bases and 3 bases, there was a span of 9 bases. From germline, CDR1 is MNHNS and CDR2 SASEGT. The CDR3 loop reads CASSDVLDGNTIYF. The CDR3 coding sequence is TGTGCCAGCAGTGACGTCCTCGATGGAAACACCATATATTTT.

This chain links TRBV6-6 with TRBJ2-6; unclear D gene. The CDR3 has 15 amino acids. The ends were cut back, 2 bases at V and 0 bases at J, with 5 bases in the middle. CDR1 and CDR2 (germline): MNHNY, SVGAGI (reference sequence). The CDR3 loop is CASSYDLSGANVLTF. The CDR3 nucleotides are TGTGCCAGCAGTTACGACCTCTCTGGGGCCAACGTCCTGACTTTC.

This clone has more than one count but fewer than ten. This rearrangement joins TRBV6-5 to TRBJ1-2; possible D gene TRBD1, 6 bases. The CDR3 length is 13 residues. Looked up from germline, CDR1 is MNHEY and CDR2 is SVGAGI. Between the trimmed V and J ends, which lost 5 bases and 7 bases, there was a span of 14 bases. CDR3 sequence (DNA): TGTGCCAGCAGTCTGTACAGGGACGCTGGCTACACCTTC. It is translated as CASSLYRDAGYTF.

There are a few counts of this clone. This chain connects TRBV28 to TRBJ1-5, with TRBD1 matching over 8 bases. The CDR3 runs 15 residues. The V gene's germline CDR1 is MDHEN and CDR2 SYDVKM. The V gene end was trimmed by 2 bases and the J gene end by 6 bases; junction bases not matched to a gene: 6. The CDR3 sequence is CASSLGQGRSQPQHF. CDR3 bases: TGTGCCAGCAGTTTAGGACAGGGTCGGAGTCAGCCCCAGCATTTT.